Below, 21 T cell receptor beta chains from the same sample are listed, as sequenced in a study of T cell changes during pregnancy in multiple sclerosis. Only in-frame clones appear in the TCRdb table, and some are missing; sequencing was by immunoSEQ multiplex PCR. The table includes about 110,000 clones, around 92% detected once. The sequences come from peripheral blood, collected after pregnancy. The origin of the receptors is a female donor with multiple sclerosis, enrolled in a pregnancy study.

The rearrangement links TRBV19 to TRBJ1-1, with a weak D call TRBD1 (6 bases). V was cut by 5 bases and J by 0 bases, with 16 bases left in between. The CDR3 spans 16 residues. CDR1 is LNHDA and CDR2 is SQIVND in the germline V gene (reference sequence). DNA for the CDR3: TGTGCCAGTAGTGAGCCAGGGGTGGCGGTGAACACTGAAGCTTTCTTT. Protein: CASSEPGVAVNTEAFF.

CDR3 protein: CAISDAGDEQYF. The CDR3 DNA follows: TGTGCCATCAGTGATGCGGGGGACGAGCAGTACTTC. The chain links TRBV10-3 to TRBJ2-7, with 7 bases matching TRBD2. Germline V gene sequence: CDR1 ENHRY, CDR2 SYGVKD. Trimming at V came to 3 bases and at J to 5 bases, leaving 1 base not matched to a gene. The CDR3 loop spans 12 amino acids.

The rearrangement uses TRBV5-1 and TRBJ1-4; D may be TRBD1 (6 bases). The V and J ends lost 6 bases and 5 bases respectively, with 17 bases between them. In germline, CDR1 is SGHRS, CDR2 YFSETQ. The CDR3 spans 15 residues. The chain's CDR3 is CASTPGGQKNEKLFF. The DNA of the CDR3 is TGCGCCAGCACCCCCGGCGGACAGAAAAATGAAAAACTGTTTTTT. The whole variable domain, remainder taken from reference TRBV5-1 and TRBJ1-4, is KAGVTQTPRYLIKTRGQQVTLSCSPISGHRSVSWYQQTPGQGLQFLFEYFSETQRNKGNFPGRFSGRQFSNSRSEMNVSTLELGDSALYLCASTPGGQKNEKLFFGSGTQLSVL.

DNA of the CDR3: TGTGCCAGCAGCCCGATGAGGGGGCGGGACACCGGGGAGCTGTTTTTT. This encodes CASSPMRGRDTGELFF. J is TRBJ2-2 and V is TRBV7-9; 7 nucleotides match TRBD1. CDR1 and CDR2 from the germline V gene are SEHNR and FQNEAQ (reference sequence). The CDR3 sequence is 16 residues long. Trimming cost V 5 bases and J 3 bases; bases outside gene matches: 9.

This clone was found once. The chain carries TRBV6-5 and TRBJ1-1; D is perhaps TRBD1 (6 bases). With 6 bases removed from V and 0 bases from J, the gap between germline ends came to 11 bases. Germline loops: CDR1 MNHEY, CDR2 SVGAGI. There are 14 residues in the CDR3. CDR3 protein: CASSRDTVNTEAFF. CDR3 DNA: TGTGCCAGCAGCCGGGACACCGTGAACACTGAAGCTTTCTTT.

V usage is TRBV27 and J usage is TRBJ1-2; D is unresolved. This CDR3 spans 13 amino acids. The germline V gene encodes CDR1 MNHEY and CDR2 SMNVEV (reference sequence). V shed 5 bases and J shed 7 bases, with 14 bases lying between them. The CDR3 region has the DNA TGTGCCAGCAGTAAAGAACCTCACTTTGGCTACACCTTC. Its translation: CASSKEPHFGYTF.

This clone was counted a few times. The V call is TRBV30, the J call TRBJ2-1; 9 bases are shared with TRBD1. V shed 3 bases, J shed 6 bases, and the junction held 12 bases outside the gene matches. The length of the CDR3 is 16 residues. Per the germline V gene, CDR1 is GTSNPN and CDR2 is SVGIG (reference sequence). CDR3 nucleotide sequence: TGTGCCTGGAGAGGGGGGACAGGGAAAACCTTCAATGAGCAGTTCTTC. Translation gives CAWRGGTGKTFNEQFF.

This chain joins TRBV30 and TRBJ2-5; D uncertain. The germline gives CDR1 GTSNPN, CDR2 SVGIG (reference sequence). The ends were cut back, 1 base at V and 3 bases at J, with 15 bases in the middle. This CDR3 spans 15 amino acids. The CDR3 nucleotides are TGTGCCTGGAGTGACCTAGAGGCAGTGGAAGAGACCCAGTACTTC. Translated, it gives CAWSDLEAVEETQYF.

The chain recombines TRBV19 with TRBJ2-2; perhaps TRBD2 as D (5 bases). This CDR3 comprises 15 residues. The V and J ends lost 6 bases and 7 bases respectively, with 18 bases between them. CDR1 is LNHDA, CDR2 SQIVND, per germline (reference sequence). The CDR3 DNA reads TGTGCCAGTAGGGACGACCTACAACGGGGCGGGGAGCTGTTTTTT. It encodes CASRDDLQRGGELFF.

The CDR3 sequence: CSVELGGDNYGYTF. Written as DNA, the CDR3 is TGCAGCGTTGAATTGGGCGGGGATAACTATGGCTACACCTTC. The gene calls are TRBV29-1 and TRBJ1-2, with D unclear. The CDR3 sequence is 14 residues long. CDR1 is SQVTM and CDR2 is ANQGSEA in the germline V gene. V lost 2 bases to trimming and J lost 1 base, with 11 bases between them.

This clone was seen only once. The chain uses TRBV6-5 and TRBJ2-2; D unclear. The CDR3 has 13 amino acids. Trimming pared 5 bases from V and 4 bases from J, leaving 8 bases between. Germline CDR1 MNHEY, CDR2 SVGAGI. The CDR3 protein is CASSDDITGELFF. CDR3 nucleotide sequence: TGTGCCAGCAGTGACGACATCACCGGGGAGCTGTTTTTT.

This rearrangement joins TRBV6-5 to TRBJ1-1; TRBD1 is a possible D gene (6 bases). The CDR3 extends over 14 amino acids. Germline CDR1 is MNHEY and CDR2 is SVGAGI. Trimming shortened V by 5 bases and J by 3 bases, and 13 bases separated the two germline ends. The CDR3 DNA is TGTGCCAGCAGTCCAACCGACAGGCACACTGAAGCTTTCTTT. The encoded protein is CASSPTDRHTEAFF.

This chain connects TRBV7-3 to TRBJ2-3, with D unclear. CDR3 length: 14 residues. V dropped 5 bases and J dropped 2 bases, with 11 bases sitting between them. Germline CDR1 SGHTA, CDR2 FQGTGA. CDR3 amino acids: CASSPFPFTDTQYF. CDR3 DNA sequence: TGTGCCAGCAGCCCCTTTCCCTTCACAGATACGCAGTATTTT.

This clone was found once. The chain is built from TRBV7-9 and TRBJ2-3; 13 positions match TRBD2. The germline CDR1 and CDR2 sequences are SEHNR and FQNEAQ (reference sequence). The CDR3 contains 17 residues. V was clipped by 3 bases and J by 7 bases; unmatched bases: 10. CDR3 DNA: TGTGCCAGCAGCTTCCGCCAACTAGCGGGGGGGCCGAATACGCAGTATTTT. Amino acid sequence: CASSFRQLAGGPNTQYF. Combining the CDR3 with reference TRBV7-9 and TRBJ2-3 gives the whole variable domain DTGVSQNPRHKITKRGQNVTFRCDPISEHNRLYWYRQTLGQGPEFLTYFQNEAQLEKSRLLSDRFSAERPKGSFSTLEIQRTEQGDSAMYLCASSFRQLAGGPNTQYFGPGTRLTVL.

This chain joins TRBV7-3 and TRBJ2-3, with no clear D. Germline V gene sequence: CDR1 SGHTA, CDR2 FQGTGA. The CDR3 sequence is 15 residues long. Trimming removed 5 bases at V and 0 bases at J, with 12 bases between. The CDR3 spells CASSPFQTSTDTQYF. The CDR3 DNA follows: TGTGCCAGCAGCCCCTTCCAGACTAGCACAGATACGCAGTATTTT.

This clone showed up just once. The identical CDR3 is also encoded by other nucleotide sequences in the sample. J is TRBJ2-3 and V is TRBV7-2; 10 nucleotides align to TRBD2. J was trimmed by 6 bases and V by 2 bases; bases with no gene match: 2. CDR1 SGHTA and CDR2 FQGNSA come from the germline V gene. CDR3 length: 14 residues. The chain's CDR3 is CASSLSGGADTQYF. The CDR3 DNA reads TGTGCCAGCAGCTTAAGCGGGGGGGCCGATACGCAGTATTTT.

The chain links TRBV10-3 to TRBJ2-3; D not resolved. This CDR3 region has 11 residues. Germline CDR1 and CDR2: ENHRY and SYGVKD. V was shortened by 10 bases and J by 3 bases, with 8 bases between the two germline ends. The CDR3 sequence is CATGGTDTQYF. CDR3 DNA sequence: TGTGCCACAGGTGGGACAGATACGCAGTATTTT.

The chain recombines TRBV10-2 with TRBJ2-3, with 8 bases fitting TRBD2. Germline lookup yields CDR1 WSHSY and CDR2 SAAADI. The CDR3 covers 16 residues. The trim removed 6 bases at V and 1 base at J, leaving 9 bases unmatched. The CDR3: CASRVTSAGRTDTQYF. Here the CDR3 DNA reads TGCGCCAGCAGGGTGACTAGCGCAGGGCGCACAGATACGCAGTATTTT.

The chain couples TRBV7-8 to TRBJ2-3; 8 bases align to TRBD1. J was trimmed by 4 bases and V by 7 bases; bases with no gene match: 1. The CDR3 totals 12 residues. The germline V gene has CDR1 SGHVS and CDR2 FQNEAQ. For the CDR3, the DNA is TGTGCCAGCAAACAGGGGGCAGATACGCAGTATTTT. This translates into CASKQGADTQYF.

The rearrangement joins TRBV5-6 to TRBJ2-1, with D possibly matching TRBD1 (5 bases). The CDR3 is 14 amino acids. The germline V gene encodes CDR1 SGHDT and CDR2 YYEEEE. V gave up 7 bases and J gave up 2 bases, with 13 bases separating them. CDR3 coding DNA: TGTGCCAGCGCCCTGGGGCACCCCTACAATGAGCAGTTCTTC. Its protein product is CASALGHPYNEQFF.

This clone has just one count. The chain has TRBV19 and TRBJ2-7; D might be TRBD1 (5 bases). Trimming stripped 3 bases from V and 1 base from J, with 13 bases between. CDR1 and CDR2 (germline): LNHDA, SQIVND (reference sequence). The CDR3 loop spans 15 amino acids. The CDR3 loop reads CASSMVAGPSYEQYF. In nucleotides, the CDR3 is TGTGCCAGTAGTATGGTGGCAGGGCCTTCCTACGAGCAGTACTTC.